The 6 T cell receptor beta chains presented below share a single source sample, sequenced in a study of technical replicates of blood from a handful of donors. TCRdb keeps only in-frame clones here, not all; method: immunoSEQ multiplex PCR. This table holds about 88,000 clones, 90% to 95% found once. Input material: T cells isolated from PBMCs. The receptors stem from a human donor in good health.

The V and J genes are TRBV13 and TRBJ2-2; 9 bases map to TRBD1. Germline CDR1 PRHDT, CDR2 FYEKMQ (reference sequence). Trimming cost V 1 base and J 4 bases; bases outside gene matches: 4. CDR3 size: 16 residues. CDR3 in DNA: TGTGCCAGCAGCTTAGTGGACAGGGGAGCCACCGGGGAGCTGTTTTTT. It is translated as CASSLVDRGATGELFF.

A few counts support this clone. The chain recombines TRBV4-1 with TRBJ2-1; a possible D gene is TRBD1 (5 bases). There are 15 residues in the CDR3. The germline V gene has CDR1 MGHRA and CDR2 YSYEKL. V was cut by 6 bases and J by 0 bases, with 12 bases left in between. The CDR3: CASRRQTDSYNEQFF. The CDR3 nucleotides read TGCGCCAGCAGGCGGCAGACAGACTCCTACAATGAGCAGTTCTTC.

This chain uses TRBV25-1 with TRBJ2-6, with D possibly matching TRBD1 (6 bases). This CDR3 region has 17 residues. Germline V CDR1 and CDR2: MGHDK, SYGVNS. V lost 4 bases to trimming and J lost 0 bases, with 13 bases between them. CDR3 nucleotide sequence: TGTGCCAGCAGTGGGGAGACAGGCGACTCTGGGGCCAACGTCCTGACTTTC. Translated, it gives CASSGETGDSGANVLTF.

This chain joins TRBV10-3 and TRBJ2-5; the D is unclear. CDR1 ENHRY and CDR2 SYGVKD come from the germline V gene. The CDR3 totals 14 residues. The V gene lost 0 bases and the J gene lost 5 bases, with 10 bases spanning the gap. CDR3 sequence: CAISESFPLETQYF. DNA of the CDR3: TGTGCCATCAGTGAGTCGTTTCCTCTGGAGACCCAGTACTTC.

The V gene is TRBV2, the J gene TRBJ1-4; D not certain. Germline CDR1 is SNHLY and CDR2 is FYNNEI. V dropped 4 bases and J dropped 10 bases, with 7 bases sitting between them. The CDR3 is 11 residues long. As DNA, the CDR3 is TGTGCCAGCAGTGTGGAGACAAAACTGTTTTTT. Translating it yields CASSVETKLFF.

As DNA, the CDR3 is TGTGCCAGCAGTTTTACAGAGCTCCCTTTAGAGGGTGAGCAGTTCTTC. Its translation is CASSFTELPLEGEQFF. This sequence joins TRBV27 and TRBJ2-1, with D possibly being TRBD2 (5 bases). CDR1 and CDR2 (germline): MNHEY, SMNVEV (reference sequence). The V end lost 3 bases, the J end lost 9 bases, and 21 bases lay between the germline ends. The CDR3 loop spans 16 amino acids.